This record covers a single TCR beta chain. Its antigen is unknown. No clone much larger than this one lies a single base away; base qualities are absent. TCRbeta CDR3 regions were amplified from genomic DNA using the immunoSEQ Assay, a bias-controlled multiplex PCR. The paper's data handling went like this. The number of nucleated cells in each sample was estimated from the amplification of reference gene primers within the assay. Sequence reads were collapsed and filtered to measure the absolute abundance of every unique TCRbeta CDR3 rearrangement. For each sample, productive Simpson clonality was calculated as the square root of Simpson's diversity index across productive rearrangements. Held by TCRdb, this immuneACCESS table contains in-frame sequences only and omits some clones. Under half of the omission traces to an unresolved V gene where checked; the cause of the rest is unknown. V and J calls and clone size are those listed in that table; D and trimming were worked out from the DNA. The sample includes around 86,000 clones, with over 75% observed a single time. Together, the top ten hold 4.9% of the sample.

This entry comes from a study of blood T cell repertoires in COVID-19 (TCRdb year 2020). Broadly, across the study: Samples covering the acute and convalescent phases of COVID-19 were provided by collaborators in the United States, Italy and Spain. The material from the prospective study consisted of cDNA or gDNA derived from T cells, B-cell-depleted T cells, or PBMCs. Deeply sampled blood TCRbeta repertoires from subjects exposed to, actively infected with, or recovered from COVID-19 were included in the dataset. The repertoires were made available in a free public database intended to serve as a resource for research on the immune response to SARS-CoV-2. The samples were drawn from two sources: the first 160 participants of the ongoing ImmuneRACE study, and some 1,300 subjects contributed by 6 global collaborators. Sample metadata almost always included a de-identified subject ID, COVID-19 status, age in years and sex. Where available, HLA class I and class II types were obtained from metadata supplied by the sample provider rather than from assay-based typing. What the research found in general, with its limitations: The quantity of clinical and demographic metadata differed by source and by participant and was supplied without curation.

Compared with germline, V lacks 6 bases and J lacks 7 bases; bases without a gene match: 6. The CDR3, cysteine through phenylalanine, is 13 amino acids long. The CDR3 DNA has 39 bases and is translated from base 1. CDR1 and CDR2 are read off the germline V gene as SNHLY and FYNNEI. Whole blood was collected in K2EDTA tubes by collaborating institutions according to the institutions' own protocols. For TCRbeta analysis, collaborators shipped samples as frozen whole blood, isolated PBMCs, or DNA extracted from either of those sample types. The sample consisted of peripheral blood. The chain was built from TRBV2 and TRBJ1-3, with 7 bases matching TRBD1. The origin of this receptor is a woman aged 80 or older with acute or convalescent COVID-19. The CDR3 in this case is CASSLDRSNTIYF. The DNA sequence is TGTGCCAGCAGCCTGGACAGGAGCAACACCATATATTTT.